This T cell receptor beta chain was sequenced for a study of blood T cell repertoires in COVID-19. At the level of the study: T cells, B-cell-depleted T cells, or PBMCs provided the cDNA or gDNA that served as material.

Per the original methods: From reference gene primer amplification, estimates of nucleated cell counts were derived. Data came from immunoSEQ multiplex PCR; TCRdb stores just in-frame clones and leaves some out. D and trimming were read from the DNA, whereas the V and J calls and clone size are those reported in that table. This sample has roughly 160,000 clones, with 83% found just once. The ends lost 3 bases at V and 5 bases at J; junction bases unmatched: 5. Germline values: CDR1 SGDLS, CDR2 YYNGEE. CDR3 length equals 15 residues. The chain couples TRBV9 to TRBJ2-5; the match to TRBD2 covers 12 bases. The source material was peripheral blood. This TCR was sampled from a woman of 80 years or more with acute or convalescent COVID-19. The CDR3: CASSGLAGDGETQYF. The CDR3, as DNA: TGTGCCAGCAGCGGACTAGCGGGAGATGGCGAGACCCAGTACTTC.